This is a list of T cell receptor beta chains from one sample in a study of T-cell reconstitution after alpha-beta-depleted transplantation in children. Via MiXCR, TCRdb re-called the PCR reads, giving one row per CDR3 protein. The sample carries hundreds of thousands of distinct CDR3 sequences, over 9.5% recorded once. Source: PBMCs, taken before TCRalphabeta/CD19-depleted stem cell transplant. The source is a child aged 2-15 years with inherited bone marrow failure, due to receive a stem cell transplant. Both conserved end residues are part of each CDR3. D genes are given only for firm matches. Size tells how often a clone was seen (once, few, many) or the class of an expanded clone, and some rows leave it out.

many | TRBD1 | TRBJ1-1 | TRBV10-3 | TGTGCCATCAGGACCGGGACAGGGGGCGCGGACACTGAAGCTTTCTTT | CAIRTGTGGADTEAFF
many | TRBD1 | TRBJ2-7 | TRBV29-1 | TGCAGCGTTGCCTACGGGACAGAAGGCTACGAGCAGTACTTC | CSVAYGTEGYEQYF
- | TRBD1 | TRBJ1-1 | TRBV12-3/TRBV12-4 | TGTGCCAGCAGACCCGACAGGGGGCGCGGGGGGACTGAAGCTTTCTTT | CASRPDRGRGGTEAFF
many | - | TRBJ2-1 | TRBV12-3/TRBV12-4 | TGTGCCAGCAGACCCGAAATCGCGGTCTCCTACAATGAGCAGTTCTTC | CASRPEIAVSYNEQFF
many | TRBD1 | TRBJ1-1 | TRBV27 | TGTGCCAGCAGACGTACAGGGGGCAGGGGCACTGAAGCTTTCTTT | CASRRTGGRGTEAFF
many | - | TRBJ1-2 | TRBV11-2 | TGTGCCAGCAGCCTTCTCGGGGGCTATGGCTACACCTTC | CASSLLGGYGYTF
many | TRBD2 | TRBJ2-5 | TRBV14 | TGTGCCAGCAGCCGGCCGGGACTAGCGGGAGAGACCCAGTACTTC | CASSRPGLAGETQYF
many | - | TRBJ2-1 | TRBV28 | TGTGCCAGCAGTCCTCCTCGGGCGGTCTCCTACAATGAGCAGTTCTTC | CASSPPRAVSYNEQFF
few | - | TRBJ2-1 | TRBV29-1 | TGCAGCGTTGAAAATAGCGAGCAGTTCTTC | CSVENSEQFF
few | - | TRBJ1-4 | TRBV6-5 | TGTGCCAGCAGTCCACTGAGTATTCTCCAGAAAAAACTGTTTTTT | CASSPLSILQKKLFF
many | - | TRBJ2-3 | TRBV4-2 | TGTGCCAGCCGGTCGGAAGATACGCAGTATTTT | CASRSEDTQYF
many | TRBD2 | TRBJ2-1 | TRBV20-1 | TGCAGCGCAAGCGGGGATATTTACAATGAGCAGTTCTTC | CSASGDIYNEQFF
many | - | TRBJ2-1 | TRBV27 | TGTGCCAGCAGTTTTCGGGGGCCCAATGAGCAGTTCTTC | CASSFRGPNEQFF
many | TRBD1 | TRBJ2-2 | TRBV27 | TGTGCCAGCACCCCCGTCGGGACAGGGGCCACCGGGGAGCTGTTTTTT | CASTPVGTGATGELFF